The source of this T cell receptor beta chain is a study of T cell changes during pregnancy in multiple sclerosis. Using immunoSEQ multiplex PCR, the repertoire was profiled, and TCRdb retains in-frame clones only, with some absent. The sample yields 100,000 to 150,000 clones, 80% to 95% seen once. The TCR comes from a female donor with multiple sclerosis, enrolled in a pregnancy study. The sample in question was peripheral blood, obtained before pregnancy.

CDR3 sequence: CASRPSPRTTPLGETQYF. Written as DNA, the CDR3 is TGTGCAAGTCGCCCAAGTCCCCGGACTACACCCCTGGGAGAGACCCAGTACTTC. The chain employs TRBV12-2 and TRBJ2-5; no check of the table's D call, TRBD2, against the DNA was made. TRBV12-2 constitutes a pseudogene. The length of the CDR3 is 18 residues.